The T cell receptor beta chain described here comes from a study of Ad26.COV2.S vaccination and SARS-CoV-2 variants. Study details: Ad26.COV2.S, an intramuscular injection, was given once or twice 56 days apart.

Treatment denoted: about 20 received Ad26.COV2.S at low or high dose, single or two shots; a few received placebo; per-sample allocation not given. On day 63 after the first injection, vaccine and placebo recipients gave samples. The study used a vaccine consisting of an Ad26 vector that expressed Wuhan-strain SARS-CoV-2 spike. Some clones are missing from TCRdb's copy, which holds only in-frame ones; the method was immunoSEQ multiplex PCR. Of 350,000 to 500,000 clones in the sample, roughly 88% were seen once. On this clone itself: Its antigen remains unknown. Other DNA sequences of this sample code for an identical CDR3.

Trimming shortened V by 1 base and J by 3 bases, and 4 bases separated the two germline ends. The germline CDR1 and CDR2 sequences are SGHTA and FQGNSA. The CDR3 is 13 residues long. General study points: Reportedly, spike-specific CD8+ and CD4+ T cell responses achieved substantial breadth once vaccination had taken place. Vaccinees and placebo recipients showed similar non-spike TCR breadth.

The rearrangement links TRBV7-2 to TRBJ1-5; no reliable D call. Material: peripheral blood, obtained in a trial of Ad26.COV2.S vaccine versus placebo. The TCR originated in a person aged 18-65 years who received the Ad26.COV2.S COVID-19 vaccine or a placebo. DNA of the CDR3: TGTGCCAGCAGCTTAGAGTACAATCAGCCCCAGCATTTT. Its protein product is CASSLEYNQPQHF.